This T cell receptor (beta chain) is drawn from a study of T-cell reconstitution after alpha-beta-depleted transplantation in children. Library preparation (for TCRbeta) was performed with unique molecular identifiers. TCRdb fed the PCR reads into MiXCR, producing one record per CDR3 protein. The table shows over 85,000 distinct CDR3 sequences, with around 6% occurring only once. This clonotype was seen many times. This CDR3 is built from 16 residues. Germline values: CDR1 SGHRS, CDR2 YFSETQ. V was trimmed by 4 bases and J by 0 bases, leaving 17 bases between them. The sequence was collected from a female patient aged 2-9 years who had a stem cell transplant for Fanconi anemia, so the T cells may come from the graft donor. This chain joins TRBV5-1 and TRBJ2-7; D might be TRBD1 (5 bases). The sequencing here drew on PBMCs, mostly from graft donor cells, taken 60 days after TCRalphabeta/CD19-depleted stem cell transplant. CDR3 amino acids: CASSPVKGRGSYEQYF. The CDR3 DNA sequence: TGCGCCAGCAGCCCCGTGAAGGGAAGGGGCTCCTACGAGCAGTACTTC.